This T cell receptor beta chain comes out of a study of immune characterization of retroperitoneal liposarcoma. This clonotype was detected only a few times. Germline V gene sequence: CDR1 LGHNA, CDR2 YNFKEQ. Unmatched junction bases numbered 5, after V lost 1 base and J lost 5 bases. This CDR3 spans 16 amino acids. TCRdb re-derived calls from the PCR reads in MiXCR, one entry per CDR3 protein. The data show 3,000 to 3,500 distinct CDR3 sequences, roughly 45% seen once. Material: tumor tissue. The chain recombines TRBV4-2 with TRBJ2-3, with 11 bases lining up with TRBD1. The sequence was collected from a male donor with retroperitoneal liposarcoma. The CDR3 spells CASSQVEGQGVDTQYF. Written as DNA, the CDR3 is TGTGCCAGCAGCCAAGTGGAGGGACAGGGGGTAGATACGCAGTATTTT.